This TCR beta chain was identified in a study of T-cell memory formation after mild COVID-19. Study at large: TCR clusters showed largely donor specificity.

This clonotype was counted a few times. TCRdb reprocessed the 5' RACE reads via MiXCR and lists one record per CDR3 protein. The table lists 350,000 to 450,000 distinct CDR3 sequences, around 15% of them singletons. The sample comprised PBMCs or a T cell subset sorted from them (not recorded which). The TCR sequence derives from a young man who had mild COVID-19 (a few samples of this study predate the infection). Cell type and time point are not known.

Here the CDR3 reads CSGVDIRGGREQFF. The CDR3 nucleotides are TGCAGTGGAGTGGATATAAGGGGAGGGCGGGAGCAGTTCTTC. The chain joins TRBV20-1 to TRBJ2-1; 7 bases align to TRBD2. The trim removed 7 bases at V and 10 bases at J, leaving 16 bases unmatched. The CDR3 loop spans 14 amino acids. CDR1 DFQATT and CDR2 SNEGSKA come from the germline V gene (reference sequence).